Following are 8 T cell receptor beta chains from one sample sequenced in a study of regulatory T cells in long-lasting Graves disease. Sample time point: newly diagnosed GD, antithyroid drugs for less than 3 months. RNA from PBMCs was the source of the TCR library. Construction of the TCR beta libraries employed iRepertoire HTBI primers in conjunction with Arm-PCR of CDR3 regions. TCRdb re-analysed the multiplex PCR reads in MiXCR, keeping a single row per CDR3 protein. The table records just over 600,000 distinct CDR3 sequences, roughly 16% of them present only once. The same specimen was also included in a second study, on T cells in Graves' hyperthyroidism and ophthalmopathy.

The sequenced sample was peripheral blood mononuclear cells (PBMCs), obtained at new diagnosis, from a patient treated with antithyroid drugs. The receptors here all came from a woman aged 30 to 39 with Graves disease.

This clonotype was seen repeatedly, ten times or more. J is TRBJ1-1 and V is TRBV11-2; weak D call: TRBD1 (5 bases). Trimming shortened V by 2 bases and J by 1 base, and 14 bases separated the two germline ends. This CDR3 region has 16 residues. Germline CDR1 reads SGHAT; CDR2 reads FQNNGV. DNA for the CDR3: TGTGCCAGCAGCTTAACCCGATGGACAACGAACACTGAAGCTTTCTTT. Its protein is CASSLTRWTTNTEAFF. The variable domain in full, with the rest retrieved from reference TRBV11-2 and TRBJ1-1, is EAGVAQSPRYKIIEKRQSVAFWCNPISGHATLYWYQQILGQGPKLLIQFQNNGVVDDSQLPKDRFSAERLKGVDSTLKIQPAKLEDSAVYLCASSLTRWTTNTEAFFGQGTRLTVV.

This clonotype was found once. This chain uses TRBV20-1 with TRBJ2-5; TRBD1 might be the D (6 bases). CDR1 is DFQATT, CDR2 SNEGSKA, per germline (reference sequence). This CDR3 comprises 12 residues. Deletions cut 5 bases from V and 5 bases from J, with 12 bases between. CDR3 in DNA: TGCAGTGCTGATGACAGGTTGGAGACCCAGTACTTC. Its protein product is CSADDRLETQYF.

This clonotype occurred many times. V gene TRBV19 combines with J gene TRBJ1-1; TRBD1 matches 7 bases. The CDR3 extends over 14 amino acids. CDR1 is LNHDA, CDR2 SQIVND, per germline (reference sequence). J was trimmed by 11 bases and V by 5 bases; bases with no gene match: 14. This CDR3 is CASSHLQQGRNAFF. The CDR3 DNA sequence: TGTGCCAGTAGTCATCTCCAACAGGGGCGAAATGCTTTCTTT.

This clonotype was picked up a small number of times. The J gene is TRBJ1-5, the V gene TRBV6-5, with a tentative D call TRBD1 (6 bases). V was cut by 2 bases and J by 4 bases, with 12 bases left in between. The CDR3 is made up of 15 amino acids. Germline V CDR1 and CDR2: MNHEY, SVGAGI. The CDR3 region is CASSYGRDTNQPQHF. Here the CDR3 DNA reads TGTGCCAGCAGTTACGGGAGGGACACAAATCAGCCCCAGCATTTT.

The genes are TRBV3-1 and TRBJ2-7; TRBD2 might be the D (5 bases). V lost 1 base to trimming and J lost 5 bases, with 15 bases between them. This CDR3 comprises 15 residues. In germline, CDR1 is LGHDT, CDR2 YNNKEL (reference sequence). CDR3: CASSQGSVGLDEQYF. CDR3 sequence (DNA): TGTGCCAGCAGCCAAGGATCCGTAGGACTCGACGAGCAGTACTTC.

On this clonotype: This clone may be a read error of a much larger clone one base away. A read error is likely, as this CDR3 ends without the conserved phenylalanine or tryptophan. The V call is TRBV30, the J call TRBJ2-1; D remains ambiguous. The CDR3 runs 12 residues. V lost 5 bases and J 8 bases, leaving 13 bases between the germline ends. The germline gives CDR1 GTSNPN, CDR2 SVGIG (reference sequence). CDR3 protein: CAWGLAWYEQFI. CDR3 in DNA: TGTGCCTGGGGGTTAGCTTGGTATGAGCAGTTCATC.

This clonotype was seen a few times. The chain employs TRBV9 and TRBJ1-1; D remains unclear. The CDR3 is 13 amino acids. V was clipped by 4 bases and J by 3 bases, with 10 bases between them. Germline-derived CDR1 and CDR2 are SGDLS and YYNGEE. CDR3 sequence: CASSPRQDTEAFF. The CDR3, as DNA: TGTGCCAGCAGCCCCAGACAAGACACTGAAGCTTTCTTT.

The J gene is TRBJ1-5, the V gene TRBV20-1; D unclear. There are 12 residues in the CDR3. Trimming took 2 bases from V and 5 from J, leaving 7 bases between them. Per the germline V gene, CDR1 is DFQATT and CDR2 is SNEGSKA (reference sequence). The DNA for the CDR3 is TGCAGTGCTAGACTTATTGATCAGCCCCAGCATTTT. As protein: CSARLIDQPQHF.